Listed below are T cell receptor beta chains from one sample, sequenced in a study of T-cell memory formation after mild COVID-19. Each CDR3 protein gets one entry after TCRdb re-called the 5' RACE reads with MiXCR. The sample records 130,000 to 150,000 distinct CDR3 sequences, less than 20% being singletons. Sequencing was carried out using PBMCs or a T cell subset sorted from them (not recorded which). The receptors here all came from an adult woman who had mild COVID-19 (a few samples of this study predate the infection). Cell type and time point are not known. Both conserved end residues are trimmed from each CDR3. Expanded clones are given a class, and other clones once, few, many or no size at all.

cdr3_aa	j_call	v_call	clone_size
ASSGTRGGSTNEQF	TRBJ2-1	TRBV5-5	few
ASSFGQGETYEQY	TRBJ2-7	TRBV5-4	few
SVTGQGTNTEAF	TRBJ1-1	TRBV29-1	many
ASSSSIRGQDGYT	TRBJ1-2	TRBV7-9	once
ASSLQGLAMNTQY	TRBJ2-3	TRBV5-1	few
ASSLGTPRDTQY	TRBJ2-3	TRBV13	-
SAREGGGGIYEQY	TRBJ2-7	TRBV20-1	-
ASSQRQGKEEQY	TRBJ2-7	TRBV3-1	many
ASSFGGAGQQIFYGYT	TRBJ1-2	TRBV7-2	-
ASSLDRGPTYEQY	TRBJ2-7	TRBV7-3	-
SARVLAGIRERDTQY	TRBJ2-3	TRBV20-1	many
ASSRTGATNEKLF	TRBJ1-4	TRBV5-1	many
ASSPTSTGANVLT	TRBJ2-6	TRBV7-3	few
ATSRDQGENIQY	TRBJ2-4	TRBV15	few
SGRYRLQAQEYTQY	TRBJ2-3	TRBV29-1	-
ASSPLAQSYNEQF	TRBJ2-1	TRBV7-3	-
ASSSLRPTGRDYEQY	TRBJ2-7	TRBV7-8	-
ATSRVNSPLH	TRBJ1-6	TRBV15	-
ASSPKGTGVQEQY	TRBJ2-7	TRBV2	-
ASSLAASVLYYEQF	TRBJ2-1	TRBV3-1	-
ASRRTGTPFDTQY	TRBJ2-3	TRBV12-3/TRBV12-4	few
SAREVRGSYNSPLH	TRBJ1-6	TRBV20-1	-
ASSISGFPHEQY	TRBJ2-7	TRBV19	few
ASRAGVAGDTGELF	TRBJ2-2	TRBV7-3	-
ASSWEGYTGELF	TRBJ2-2	TRBV12-3/TRBV12-4	few
ASYPPQGGNYGYT	TRBJ1-2	TRBV6-7	-
ASSKRWETQY	TRBJ2-5	TRBV7-2	few
ASTLVTGELF	TRBJ2-2	TRBV12-3/TRBV12-4	-
ASSQAALAGARYEQY	TRBJ2-7	TRBV3-1	-
ASSPDRVNPQF	TRBJ2-1	TRBV7-2	-
SVCVRRTGTDTQY	TRBJ2-3	TRBV29-1	few
ASSEYLAGDNEQF	TRBJ2-1	TRBV25-1	few
AISGEQGNNQPQH	TRBJ1-5	TRBV10-3	-